This paragraph reports one T cell receptor beta chain. Trimming stripped 8 bases from V and 5 bases from J, with 18 bases between. This CDR3 comprises 14 residues. CDR1 ENHRY and CDR2 SYGVKD come from the germline V gene. This specimen belongs to a study of blood T cell repertoires in COVID-19. Study-level background: The United States, Italy and Spain were the sources of the acute and convalescent COVID-19 samples. PBMCs, B-cell-depleted T cells, or T cells provided the cDNA or gDNA that made up the material.

In the study's own analysis: Researchers report that nucleated cell counts were estimated from reference gene primer amplification. The protocol was immunoSEQ multiplex PCR, while the TCRdb copy is restricted to in-frame clones and leaves out a portion. From that table come the V and J calls and clone size; the DNA was used to work out D and trimming. The sample shows under 150,000 clones, roughly four fifths of them seen only once. This sequence joins TRBV10-3 and TRBJ2-5; possible D gene TRBD2, 5 bases. The sample was peripheral blood. The TCR was taken from a man aged 35 to 55 with active or convalescent COVID-19. The CDR3: CAIGGAGNVETQYF. In DNA form, the CDR3 reads TGTGCCATCGGAGGAGCAGGAAATGTTGAGACCCAGTACTTC.